This entry is about one T cell receptor (beta chain). Its specificity is unknown. An assay was performed, and its level was deep. Measured with immunoSEQ multiplex PCR; TCRdb has only the in-frame clones, and not every one. Here the sample spans about 2.3 million clones, 85% to 95% being singletons. This sample was included in a study of shared clonotypes between healthy human individuals. Whole-study results and caveats: Rarefaction indicated that sorted-subset sequencing remained incomplete although depth was large.

The junction had 3 bases not matched to a gene; V was cut back by 2 bases and J by 5 bases. Germline values: CDR1 MNHNS, CDR2 SASEGT. This CDR3 has 14 residues. The sample consisted of naive CD4+ T cells from PBMCs. Subset meaning: CD45RA+ positively selected. This receptor was taken from a man between 18 and 29 years old in good health. Some clones in this sample may be carry-over from other donors' samples. V and J are TRBV6-1 and TRBJ2-1, with 7 bases that match TRBD2. The CDR3 region has the DNA TGTGCCAGCAGTGAACCAGGACTAGACAATGAGCAGTTCTTC. It specifies CASSEPGLDNEQFF.